The next 4 T cell receptor beta chains were all read from a single sample in a study of T cell responses to AZD1222 COVID-19 vaccine. Libraries were prepared by immunoSEQ multiplex PCR; TCRdb keeps only in-frame clonotypes and omits some of them. This table holds 130,000 or so clones, about 90% found once. The input for sequencing was peripheral blood, taken on day 0 of AZD1222 vaccination. All receptors derive from an adult in good health.

This chain joins TRBV5-4 and TRBJ1-2; the match to TRBD1 covers 12 bases. Germline CDR1 SGHNT, CDR2 YYREEE (reference sequence). The V gene end was trimmed by 0 bases and the J gene end by 3 bases; junction bases not matched to a gene: 6. The CDR3 is 17 amino acids. The CDR3 reads CASSLGGQGADYYGYTF. The CDR3 DNA follows: TGTGCCAGCAGCTTGGGGGGACAGGGGGCGGACTACTATGGCTACACCTTC.

This chain uses TRBV3-1 (or the pseudogene TRBV3-2) with TRBJ2-7; TRBD2 aligns across 8 bases. The germline CDR1 and CDR2 sequences are LGHDT and YNNKEL (reference sequence). The CDR3 spans 16 residues. Trimming removed 4 bases from V and 4 bases from J; junction bases left unmatched: 12. The CDR3 bases are TGTGCCAGCAGCCGAAAGAGCGGGAGTGGGTCTTACGAGCAGTACTTC. This translates into CASSRKSGSGSYEQYF.

This sequence joins TRBV30 and TRBJ1-6; tentatively, D is TRBD1 (5 bases). V dropped 0 bases and J dropped 7 bases, with 7 bases sitting between them. The CDR3 length is 13 residues. Germline V CDR1 and CDR2: GTSNPN, SVGIG (reference sequence). CDR3 residues: CAWSVGGNSPLHF. CDR3 DNA: TGTGCCTGGAGTGTTGGGGGGAATTCACCCCTCCACTTT.

The chain carries TRBV6-5 and TRBJ2-5; 11 positions match TRBD1. CDR3 length equals 15 residues. CDR1 and CDR2 (germline): MNHEY, SVGAGI. V shed 8 bases, J shed 4 bases, and the junction held 9 bases outside the gene matches. The CDR3 DNA is TGTGCCAGCTTGGACAGGGGGCGCCCCGGAGAGACCCAGTACTTC. This translates into CASLDRGRPGETQYF.